The next 9 T cell receptor beta chains were all read from a single sample in a study of T cells in Graves' hyperthyroidism and ophthalmopathy. The TCR beta CDR3 regions underwent amplification using RNA transcripts as the source. The TCR CDR3 first-round RT-PCR relied on the HTBI primer set. TCRdb fed the multiplex PCR reads into MiXCR, producing one record per CDR3 protein. The sample shows nearly 600,000 distinct CDR3 sequences, approximately 14% of them seen only once. The specimen sequenced was blood. The receptors come from a woman aged 25 to 39 with Graves' hyperthyroidism that later progressed to Graves' ophthalmopathy.

This clonotype was found a few times. J is TRBJ2-3 and V is TRBV7-3, with unresolved D. The V and J ends lost 5 bases and 4 bases respectively, with 16 bases between them. Germline V lookup: CDR1 SGHTA, CDR2 FQGTGA. The CDR3 length is 15 residues. Written as DNA, the CDR3 is TGTGCCAGCAGCCTCACAGCTACCAACTCAGATACGCAGTATTTT. This sequence encodes CASSLTATNSDTQYF.

As for this clonotype: A much larger clone lies one base from this, so it may be a read error. This chain uses TRBV30 with TRBJ1-5; D not resolved. This CDR3 comprises 13 residues. Trimming left V 0 bases short and J 5 bases short, with 8 bases between. The germline gives CDR1 GTSNPN, CDR2 SVGIG (reference sequence). CDR3 sequence reads: CAWSVGMDQPQHF. The DNA of the CDR3 is TGTGCCTGGAGTGTAGGTATGGATCAGCCCCAGCATTTT.

This clonotype occurred many times. V is TRBV3-1 and J is TRBJ2-1; 10 bases are shared with TRBD2. In germline, CDR1 is LGHDT, CDR2 YNNKEL (reference sequence). Trimming at V came to 4 bases and at J to 4 bases, leaving 4 bases not matched to a gene. The CDR3 is made up of 15 amino acids. CDR3 loop: CASSPSGRWYNEQFF. The CDR3 DNA sequence: TGTGCCAGCAGCCCTAGCGGGAGATGGTACAATGAGCAGTTCTTC.

This rearrangement joins TRBV30 to TRBJ2-2; possible D gene TRBD2, 7 bases. Trimming left V 0 bases short and J 1 base short, with 12 bases between. Germline V lookup: CDR1 GTSNPN, CDR2 SVGIG (reference sequence). The CDR3 runs 16 residues. For the CDR3, the DNA is TGTGCCTGGAGTGTACTCGGGGGGCGGAACACCGGGGAGCTGTTTTTT. It codes for CAWSVLGGRNTGELFF.

This chain links TRBV30 with TRBJ1-4, with D tentatively TRBD1 (5 bases). Trimming shortened V by 3 bases and J by 4 bases, and 9 bases separated the two germline ends. Germline values: CDR1 GTSNPN, CDR2 SVGIG (reference sequence). There are 13 residues in the CDR3. As DNA, the CDR3 is TGTGCCTGGAGCCAGGACAATAATGAAAAACTGTTTTTT. It translates to CAWSQDNNEKLFF.

The chain has TRBV7-8 and TRBJ2-1; 10 bases map to TRBD2. J was trimmed by 8 bases and V by 2 bases; bases with no gene match: 12. Germline CDR1 is SGHVS and CDR2 is FQNEAQ. The CDR3 contains 17 residues. CDR3 region: CASSLWPSGSPWDEQFF. The CDR3 nucleotides are TGTGCCAGCAGCTTATGGCCTAGCGGGAGCCCCTGGGATGAGCAGTTCTTC.

This clonotype came up a few times. V is TRBV5-4 and J is TRBJ2-1; TRBD2 might be the D (7 bases). CDR3 size: 17 residues. V dropped 4 bases and J dropped 1 base, with 18 bases sitting between them. The germline gives CDR1 SGHNT, CDR2 YYREEE (reference sequence). CDR3 amino acids: CASSPWGGTSSYNEQFF. The CDR3 DNA sequence: TGTGCCAGCAGCCCTTGGGGGGGCACTTCGTCCTACAATGAGCAGTTCTTC.

This clonotype has just a few counts. The chain recombines TRBV12-3 or TRBV12-4 with TRBJ2-7; 7 positions match TRBD1. J lost 1 base, V lost 3 bases, and 6 bases had no gene match. The CDR3 has 15 amino acids. CDR3 bases: TGTGCCAGCAGTTTCGACAGGGAAGGTTCCTACGAGCAGTACTTC. Protein: CASSFDREGSYEQYF.

This clonotype occurred a few times. This chain links TRBV18 with TRBJ2-7, with D tentatively TRBD2 (6 bases). This CDR3 spans 15 amino acids. V was cut by 3 bases and J by 0 bases, with 12 bases left in between. Germline-derived CDR1 and CDR2 are KGHSH and LQKENI. CDR3 loop: CASSPAGIDSYEQYF. The DNA for the CDR3 is TGTGCCAGCTCACCGGCGGGAATAGACTCCTACGAGCAGTACTTC.